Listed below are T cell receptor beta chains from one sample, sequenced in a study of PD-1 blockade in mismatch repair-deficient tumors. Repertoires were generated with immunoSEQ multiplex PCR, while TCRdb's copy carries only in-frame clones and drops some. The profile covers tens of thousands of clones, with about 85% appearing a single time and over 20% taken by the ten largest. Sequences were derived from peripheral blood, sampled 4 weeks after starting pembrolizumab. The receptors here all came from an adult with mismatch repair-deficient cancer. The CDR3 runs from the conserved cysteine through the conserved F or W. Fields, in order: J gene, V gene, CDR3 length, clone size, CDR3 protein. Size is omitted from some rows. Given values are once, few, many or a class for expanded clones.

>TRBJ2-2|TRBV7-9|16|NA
CASSLQGQGKAGELFF
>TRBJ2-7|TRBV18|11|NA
CASSRSYEQYF
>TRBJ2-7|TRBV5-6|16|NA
CASSLVGPSGIYEQYF
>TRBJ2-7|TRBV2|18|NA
CASSGGGIIGQSPLEQYF
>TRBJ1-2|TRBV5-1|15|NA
CASSHPDRVNYGYTF
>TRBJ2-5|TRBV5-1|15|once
CASSPGALGEETQYF
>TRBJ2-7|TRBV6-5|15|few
CASSSTGFISYEQYF
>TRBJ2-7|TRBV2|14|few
CASSRTSGHYEQYF
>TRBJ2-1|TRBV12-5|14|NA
CASASGSSYNEQFF
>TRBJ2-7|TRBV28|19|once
CASSRRVFLVLRESYEQYF
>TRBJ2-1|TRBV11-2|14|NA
CASSLTGSYNEQFF
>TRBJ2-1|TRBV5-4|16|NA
CASSLYEGTAYNEQFF
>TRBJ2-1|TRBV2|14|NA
CASTAETIYNEQFF
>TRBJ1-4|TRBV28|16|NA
CASRYRGWGTNEKLFF
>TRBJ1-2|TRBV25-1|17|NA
CASSDSTGTGVVYGYTF
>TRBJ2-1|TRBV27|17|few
CASSSSSGQWPYNEQFF
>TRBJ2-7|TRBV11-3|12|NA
CASTSQPYEQYF
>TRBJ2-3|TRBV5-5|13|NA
CASSHPGEDTQYF
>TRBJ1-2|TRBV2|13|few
CASSRSREHGYTF
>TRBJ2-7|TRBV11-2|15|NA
CASRTTGGHNYEQYF
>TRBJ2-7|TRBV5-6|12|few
CASSLVRTEQYF